Listed below are T cell receptor beta chains from one sample, sequenced in a study of T cell changes during pregnancy in multiple sclerosis. Sequencing was performed with immunoSEQ multiplex PCR; in TCRdb, only in-frame clones are kept and a portion is missing. The table includes fewer than 15,000 clones, about nine tenths detected once. Sequences were derived from CD8+ T cells from peripheral blood mononuclear cells, sampled in the first trimester of pregnancy. These receptors originate from a female donor with multiple sclerosis, enrolled in a pregnancy study. Both conserved end residues are part of each CDR3. The D gene is left open where the match is weak. Some rows have no size entry. The others give once, few or many, or a class for an expanded clone.

D gene,J gene,V gene,clone size,CDR3 protein,CDR3 DNA
TRBD1,TRBJ2-1,TRBV27,.,CASSNRGGTGVYDEQFF,TGTGCCAGCAGCAACCGGGGGGGGACAGGGGTTTACGATGAGCAGTTCTTC
.,TRBJ1-2,TRBV6-6,.,CASSESGSPLYGYTF,TGTGCCAGCAGTGAGTCGGGGAGTCCCCTCTATGGCTACACCTTC
TRBD1,TRBJ2-6,TRBV9,.,CASSVVGGGGANVLTF,TGTGCCAGCAGCGTAGTAGGGGGCGGTGGGGCCAACGTCCTGACTTTC
.,TRBJ2-1,TRBV6-4,.,CASSGAAGVEYNEQFF,TGTGCCAGCAGTGGGGCGGCAGGGGTCGAGTACAATGAGCAGTTCTTC
TRBD2,TRBJ2-4,TRBV15,.,CATSRGSGGGDIQYF,TGTGCCACCAGCAGAGGCAGCGGGGGTGGGGACATTCAGTACTTC
TRBD1,TRBJ2-2,TRBV5-1,.,CASSWRLQGATNTGELFF,TGCGCCAGCAGCTGGCGGTTGCAGGGGGCGACGAACACCGGGGAGCTGTTTTTT
.,TRBJ2-1,TRBV7-9,.,CASSLASANNEQFF,TGTGCCAGCAGCTTAGCGAGCGCGAACAATGAGCAGTTCTTC
.,TRBJ1-5,TRBV5-5,.,CASSMGGEGNQPQHF,TGTGCCAGCAGCATGGGAGGCGAAGGCAATCAGCCCCAGCATTTT
TRBD2,TRBJ2-3,TRBV6-1,few,CASSELAGGPDTQYF,TGTGCCAGCAGTGAACTAGCGGGGGGGCCAGATACGCAGTATTTT
.,TRBJ2-7,TRBV20-1,.,CSARQDYEQYF,TGCAGTGCTAGACAGGACTACGAGCAGTACTTC
TRBD2,TRBJ2-1,TRBV7-9,.,CASSPPRGGYNEQFF,TGTGCCAGCAGCCCCCCTCGCGGGGGCTACAATGAGCAGTTCTTC
TRBD1,TRBJ1-6,TRBV28,.,CASSFGQGYNSPLHF,TGTGCCAGCAGTTTTGGACAGGGCTATAATTCACCCCTCCACTTT
TRBD2,TRBJ2-3,TRBV7-9,.,CASSLLAGGTDTQYF,TGTGCCAGCAGCTTACTAGCGGGGGGCACAGATACGCAGTATTTT
TRBD1,TRBJ1-3,TRBV27,.,CASSFQYRGTGPPAAGNTIYF,TGTGCCAGCAGTTTTCAATACCGGGGGACAGGGCCGCCCGCGGCTGGAAACACCATATATTTT
.,TRBJ2-2,TRBV30,.,CAWSALGRGARTGELFF,TGTGCCTGGAGTGCGCTGGGGCGTGGGGCGCGGACCGGGGAGCTGTTTTTT
.,TRBJ2-5,TRBV11-2,.,CASSLMGDWQETQYF,TGTGCCAGCAGCCTCATGGGGGACTGGCAAGAGACCCAGTACTTC
TRBD1,TRBJ2-7,TRBV6-1,.,CASSGQLISYEQYF,TGTGCCAGCTCGGGACAGCTGATCTCCTACGAGCAGTACTTC
TRBD1,TRBJ1-1,TRBV19,.,CASIMGQGARTEAFF,TGTGCCAGTATAATGGGACAGGGGGCGCGGACTGAAGCTTTCTTT
.,TRBJ2-7,TRBV15,few,CATSREPTDSYEQYF,TGTGCCACCAGCAGAGAACCGACAGATTCCTACGAGCAGTACTTC
.,TRBJ2-6,TRBV5-4,.,CASFEQGLGSGANVLTF,TGTGCCAGCTTTGAACAGGGATTGGGCTCTGGGGCCAACGTCCTGACTTTC
.,TRBJ2-3,TRBV5-4,.,CARGPRLEYF,TGTGCCAGGGGGCCTCGCCTGGAGTATTTT
TRBD1,TRBJ1-6,TRBV5-1,.,CASSSSPGPRGPTLHF,TGCGCCAGCAGCTCCAGCCCGGGCCCCAGGGGGCCCACCCTCCACTTT
TRBD2,TRBJ2-4,TRBV6-4,.,CASSDSTSGGANIQYF,TGTGCCAGCAGTGACTCGACTAGCGGGGGGGCAAACATTCAGTACTTC
TRBD1,TRBJ2-7,TRBV7-9,.,CASSAGRDRSYEQYF,TGTGCCAGCAGCGCCGGCCGGGACAGAAGCTACGAGCAGTACTTC